A single sample is the source of the 10 T cell receptor beta chains below, sequenced in a study of blood T cell repertoires in COVID-19 (dated by TCRdb to about 2020). Library method: the immunoSEQ multiplex PCR assay. This immuneACCESS table, as held by TCRdb, lists in-frame sequences with V and J called but not all clones. Of the missing ones, under half trace to an unresolved V gene in checked studies; the others have no known cause. Across this sample there are around 100,000 clones, with approximately 91% seen only once. The ten biggest clones cover less than 4.5% of the sample. The sample consisted of peripheral blood. The receptor set was obtained from a man aged 18 to 29 with acute or convalescent COVID-19.

The chain has TRBV19 and TRBJ1-1, with TRBD1 identical over 7 bases. Germline V gives CDR1 LNHDA, CDR2 SQIVND (reference sequence). V gave up 8 bases and J gave up 0 bases; unmatched junction bases: 6. The CDR3 contains 14 residues. CDR3 protein: CASLVTGVNTEAFF. The DNA for the CDR3 is TGTGCCAGTCTAGTAACAGGGGTGAACACTGAAGCTTTCTTT. The entire variable domain, with the rest obtained from reference TRBV19 and TRBJ1-1, is as follows: DGGITQSPKYLFRKEGQNVTLSCEQNLNHDAMYWYRQDPGQGLRLIYYSQIVNDFQKGDIAEGYSVSREKKESFPLTVTSAQKNPTAFYLCASLVTGVNTEAFFGQGTRLTVV.

V is TRBV10-3 and J is TRBJ1-1; 7 bases map to TRBD1. CDR1 ENHRY and CDR2 SYGVKD come from the germline V gene. With 6 bases clipped from V and 8 bases from J, the junction kept 12 bases outside the gene matches. This CDR3 is 14 amino acids long. The CDR3 DNA sequence: TGTGCCATCAGGGTGGCTGACAGGGAGAGGGAAGCTTTCTTT. Translating gives CAIRVADREREAFF.

The V gene is TRBV20-1, the J gene TRBJ2-1; 13 nucleotides align to TRBD2. CDR1 DFQATT and CDR2 SNEGSKA come from the germline V gene (reference sequence). V shed 3 bases, J shed 9 bases, and the junction held 5 bases outside the gene matches. The CDR3 covers 14 residues. This CDR3 reads CSASILAGGSEQFF. The CDR3 DNA sequence: TGCAGTGCTAGTATACTAGCGGGGGGGAGTGAGCAGTTCTTC.

The chain uses TRBV3-1 (or the pseudogene TRBV3-2) and TRBJ1-1; D is unresolved. Per germline, CDR1 LGHDT and CDR2 YNNKEL (reference sequence). Trimming left V 0 bases short and J 0 bases short, with 14 bases between. There are 17 residues in the CDR3. CDR3 amino acids: CASSQEWRVRMNTEAFF. The CDR3 nucleotides read TGTGCCAGCAGCCAAGAATGGAGGGTACGCATGAACACTGAAGCTTTCTTT.

For this clone: This CDR3 is also generated by other DNA sequences in the sample. This chain links TRBV18 with TRBJ2-3; D possibly corresponds to TRBD2 (6 bases). Trimming took off 0 bases at V and 0 bases at J, with 7 bases between the two ends. CDR3 length: 15 residues. CDR1 and CDR2 (germline): KGHSH, LQKENI. This CDR3 is CASSPPGGSTDTQYF. The CDR3 nucleotides are TGTGCCAGCTCACCACCGGGAGGTAGCACAGATACGCAGTATTTT.

The table lists this clone with a count of one. A read error may account for a junction end that differs from germline. V usage is TRBV11-3 and J usage is TRBJ2-7; 10 bases are a match to TRBD2. The CDR3 consists of 14 residues. Germline V gives CDR1 SGHNT, CDR2 YENEEA. The DNA of the CDR3 is TGTGCCAGCAGCTTAGATCAGGGAGCGGGGGGGCGGAACTTC. This translates into CASSLDQGAGGRNF.

The chain couples TRBV25-1 to TRBJ2-1; weak D call: TRBD2 (5 bases). Between the trimmed V and J ends, which lost 5 bases and 4 bases, there was a span of 18 bases. The CDR3 has 16 amino acids. The V gene's germline CDR1 is MGHDK and CDR2 SYGVNS. CDR3 sequence reads: CASSSPQAGPYNEQFF. In nucleotides, the CDR3 is TGTGCCAGCAGTAGTCCCCAGGCGGGCCCGTACAATGAGCAGTTCTTC.

This clone has only one observation. The chain joins TRBV5-1 to TRBJ1-1, with 7 bases fitting TRBD1. CDR3 length: 14 residues. Germline values: CDR1 SGHRS, CDR2 YFSETQ. The ends lost 4 bases at V and 5 bases at J; junction bases unmatched: 8. The CDR3 sequence: CASSERPGGTEAFF. CDR3 nucleotides: TGCGCCAGCAGCGAGAGGCCAGGGGGGACTGAAGCTTTCTTT.

This chain uses TRBV25-1 with TRBJ2-2, with 10 bases that match TRBD1. With V trimmed by 3 bases and J by 3 bases, 1 base remained unmatched. In germline, CDR1 is MGHDK, CDR2 SYGVNS. The length of the CDR3 is 15 residues. CDR3 amino acids: CASSDGQGDTGELFF. The CDR3 DNA follows: TGTGCCAGCAGTGATGGACAGGGGGACACCGGGGAGCTGTTTTTT.

DNA of the CDR3: TGTGCCAGCAGTTTGCCCCCGGGGAACAATCAGCCCCAGCATTTT. Translated, it gives CASSLPPGNNQPQHF. The chain employs TRBV28 and TRBJ1-5; D is uncertain. The CDR3 has 15 amino acids. The germline V and J ends were trimmed by 3 bases and 3 bases, with 12 bases remaining between them. Germline V gene sequence: CDR1 MDHEN, CDR2 SYDVKM.